The present T cell receptor beta chain was sequenced within a study of cytomegalovirus exposure and HLA in healthy donors. Comments on this clone: Its antigen remains unidentified.

Germline V CDR1 and CDR2: MNHNY, SVGAGI (reference sequence). Trimming removed 6 bases from V and 1 base from J, with 7 bases in between. CDR3 length equals 12 residues. In the PCR, 60 Vbeta and 13 Jbeta primers were used. Assay used: immunoSEQ multiplex PCR; TCRdb lists only in-frame clones, some missing. This sample has about 120,000 clones, with around 76% found just once. Study results and caveats: It was taken for granted in presence/absence analyses that sequencing depth across donors was roughly uniform.

The TCR was taken from a man aged 60 to 75 in good health and CMV-seropositive. Sequencing was done on a sample of PBMCs. The chain couples TRBV6-6 to TRBJ2-7; D is perhaps TRBD1 (6 bases). CDR3 region: CASRQGSYEQYF. CDR3 bases: TGTGCCAGCAGACAGGGTTCCTACGAGCAGTACTTC.